This TCR beta chain was retrieved from a study of cytomegalovirus exposure and HLA in healthy donors. The PCR employed 60 Vbeta primers together with 13 Jbeta primers. The repertoire was sequenced with immunoSEQ multiplex PCR; TCRdb's copy has only in-frame clones and lacks some. This sample has roughly 130,000 clones; roughly 69% occur once, and the top ten carry about 3%. Nominally healthy donors provided the samples, though records likely missed some immune exposures. Nobody wrote down the CMV serostatus of this donor. The CDR3 totals 16 residues. In germline, CDR1 is SEHNR, CDR2 FQNEAQ (reference sequence). The study's findings and limits: CMV antigen specificity of a few CMV-associated chains was confirmed in vitro. One later analysis reportedly identified an Asian-associated ancestry cluster that showed fewer N-insertions than the roughly 620-donor mean.

This clone is a singleton in its sample. The antigen is unknown. A junction boundary mismatches the germline segment, possibly from a read error. The V gene is TRBV7-9, the J gene TRBJ2-3; 7 nucleotides line up with TRBD2. The TCR originated in a human donor in good health. The sample comprised PBMCs. Here the CDR3 reads CSSSSLPGLSTDTQYF. Here the CDR3 DNA reads TGTTCCAGCAGCTCGTTACCGGGACTAAGCACAGATACGCAGTATTTT.